The TCR beta chain under discussion was sequenced for a study of CD8+CD57+ T cells in acquired aplastic anemia. Study-level background: CD4+ and CD8+ cells, once sorted, gave DNA averaging roughly 3.2 ug.

Before being chosen for sequencing, patients had shown CD8+CD57+ cell expansion by flow cytometry. At the time of blood sampling, patients had not yet received any therapy. The TCR beta profiling, which covered VDJ combination and CDR3 sequence, was carried out using genomic DNA as the template. One entry per CDR3 protein, called by TCRdb with MiXCR from the reads. The repertoire holds roughly 160,000 distinct CDR3 sequences, with around 50% as singletons. Whole-study results and caveats: Overlapping CD8+ CDR3 repertoires of patients and controls contained approximately 29 shared sequences.

A note on this clonotype: No antigen is known for it.

In germline, CDR1 is DFQATT, CDR2 SNEGSKA (reference sequence). J gave up 4 bases and V 5 bases, and 6 bases lay outside the gene matches. The CDR3 is made up of 14 amino acids. The rearrangement uses TRBV20-1 and TRBJ2-1, with 9 bases identical to TRBD2. This sequence originates from a human donor with aplastic anemia. Input material: sorted CD4+, CD8+, or CD8+CD57+ T cells (not recorded which) from PBMCs. CDR3 region: CSALRLAVYNEQFF. CDR3 nucleotides: TGCAGTGCTCTTCGACTAGCGGTATACAATGAGCAGTTCTTC.